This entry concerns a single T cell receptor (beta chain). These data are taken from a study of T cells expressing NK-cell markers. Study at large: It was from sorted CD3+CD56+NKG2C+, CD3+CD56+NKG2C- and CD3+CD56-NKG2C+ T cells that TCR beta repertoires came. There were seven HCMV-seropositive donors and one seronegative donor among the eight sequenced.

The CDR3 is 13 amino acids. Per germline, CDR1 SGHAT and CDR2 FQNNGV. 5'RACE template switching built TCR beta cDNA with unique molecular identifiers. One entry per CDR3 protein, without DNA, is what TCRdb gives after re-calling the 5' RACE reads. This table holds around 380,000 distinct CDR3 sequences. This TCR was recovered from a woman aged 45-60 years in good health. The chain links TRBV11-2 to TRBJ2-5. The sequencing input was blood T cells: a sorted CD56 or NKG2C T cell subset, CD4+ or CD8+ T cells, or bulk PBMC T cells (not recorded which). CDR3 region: CASSLVPQETQYF.